This T cell receptor (beta chain) was profiled in a study of shared clonotypes between healthy human individuals. Whole-study context: Per donor, CD8 memory used one plate, CD8 naive used two, CD4 memory used three and CD4 naive used three.

Deep-level assay runs were performed. Generated by immunoSEQ multiplex PCR, the TCRdb table keeps only in-frame clones and is missing some. The data contain some 2,000,000 clones, approximately 95% of them singletons. Trimming stripped 0 bases from V and 3 bases from J, with 3 bases between. CDR1 and CDR2 (germline): SGHDT, YYEEEE. CDR3 length: 13 amino acids. This clone was seen a handful of times. This sample includes further DNA sequences coding for the same CDR3. It was CD45RO-negative cells, positively selected for CCR7, that made up naive CD8 cells, with terminally differentiated effector memory CD45RA+ cells excluded.

This clonotype was obtained from a man between 18 and 35 years old in good health. The chain joins TRBV5-6 to TRBJ2-2, with D unclear. Sequenced material: naive CD8+ T cells sorted from blood. The CDR3 region is CASSLAYTGELFF. CDR3 coding DNA: TGTGCCAGCAGCTTGGCCTACACCGGGGAGCTGTTTTTT.